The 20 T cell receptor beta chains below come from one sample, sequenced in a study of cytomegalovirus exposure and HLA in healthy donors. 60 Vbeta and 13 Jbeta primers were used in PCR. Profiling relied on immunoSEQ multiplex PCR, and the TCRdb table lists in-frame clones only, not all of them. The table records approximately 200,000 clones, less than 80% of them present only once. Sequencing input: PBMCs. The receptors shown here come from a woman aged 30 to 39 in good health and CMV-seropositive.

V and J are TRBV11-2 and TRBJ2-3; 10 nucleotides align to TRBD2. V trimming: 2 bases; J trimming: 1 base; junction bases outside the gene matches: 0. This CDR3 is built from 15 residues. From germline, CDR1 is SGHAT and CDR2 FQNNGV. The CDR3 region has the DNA TGTGCCAGCAGCTTACTAGCGGGGGGCACAGATACGCAGTATTTT. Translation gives CASSLLAGGTDTQYF.

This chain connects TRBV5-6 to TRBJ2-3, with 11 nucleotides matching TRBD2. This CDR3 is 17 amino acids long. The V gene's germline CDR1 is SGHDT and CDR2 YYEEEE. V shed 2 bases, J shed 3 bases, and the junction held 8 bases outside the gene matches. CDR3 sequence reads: CASSFLYSGGATDTQYF. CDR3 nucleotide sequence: TGTGCCAGCAGCTTCCTCTATAGCGGGGGGGCGACAGATACGCAGTATTTT. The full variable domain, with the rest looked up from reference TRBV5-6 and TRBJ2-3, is DAGVTQSPTHLIKTRGQQVTLRCSPKSGHDTVSWYQQALGQGPQFIFQYYEEEERQRGNFPDRFSGHQFPNYSSELNVNALLLGDSALYLCASSFLYSGGATDTQYFGPGTRLTVL.

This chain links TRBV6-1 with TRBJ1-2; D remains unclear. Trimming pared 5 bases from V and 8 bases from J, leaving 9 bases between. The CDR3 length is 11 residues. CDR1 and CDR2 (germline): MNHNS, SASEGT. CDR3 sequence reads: CASSFLRGYTF. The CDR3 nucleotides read TGTGCCAGCAGTTTCCTCAGGGGCTACACCTTC.

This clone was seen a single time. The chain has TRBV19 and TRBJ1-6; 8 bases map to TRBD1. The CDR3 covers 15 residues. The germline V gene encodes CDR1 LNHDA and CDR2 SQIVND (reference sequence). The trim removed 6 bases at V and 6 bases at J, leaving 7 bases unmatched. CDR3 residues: CASRQDRGGNSPLHF. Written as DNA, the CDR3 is TGTGCCAGTAGGCAAGACAGGGGTGGTAATTCACCCCTCCACTTT. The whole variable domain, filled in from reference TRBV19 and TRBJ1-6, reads DGGITQSPKYLFRKEGQNVTLSCEQNLNHDAMYWYRQDPGQGLRLIYYSQIVNDFQKGDIAEGYSVSREKKESFPLTVTSAQKNPTAFYLCASRQDRGGNSPLHFGNGTRLTVT.

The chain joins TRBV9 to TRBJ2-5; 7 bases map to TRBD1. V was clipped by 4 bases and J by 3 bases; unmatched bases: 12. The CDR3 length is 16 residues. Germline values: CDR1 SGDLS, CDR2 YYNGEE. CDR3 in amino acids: CASSPSGAGGEETQYF. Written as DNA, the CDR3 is TGTGCCAGCAGCCCCTCGGGTGCAGGGGGAGAAGAGACCCAGTACTTC.

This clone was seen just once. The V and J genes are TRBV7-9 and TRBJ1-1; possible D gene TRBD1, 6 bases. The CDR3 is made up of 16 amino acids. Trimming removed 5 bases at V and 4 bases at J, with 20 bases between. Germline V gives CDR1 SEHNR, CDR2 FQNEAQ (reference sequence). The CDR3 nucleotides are TGTGCCAGCAGCAACTACCGGGACAAGGGTAGCACTGAAGCTTTCTTT. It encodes CASSNYRDKGSTEAFF.

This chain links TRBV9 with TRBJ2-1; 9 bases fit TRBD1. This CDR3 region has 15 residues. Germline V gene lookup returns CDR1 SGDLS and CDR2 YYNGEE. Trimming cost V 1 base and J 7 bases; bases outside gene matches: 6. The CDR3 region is CASSVMRDRDNEQFF. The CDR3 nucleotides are TGTGCCAGCAGCGTAATGAGGGACAGGGATAATGAGCAGTTCTTC.

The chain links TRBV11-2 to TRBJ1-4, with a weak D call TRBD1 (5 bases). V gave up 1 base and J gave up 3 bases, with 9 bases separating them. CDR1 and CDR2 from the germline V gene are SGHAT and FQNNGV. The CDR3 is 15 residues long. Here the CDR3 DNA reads TGTGCCAGCAGCTTAGCGGGGGTCCCTAATGAAAAACTGTTTTTT. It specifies CASSLAGVPNEKLFF.

Written as DNA, the CDR3 is TGTGCCAGCAGCCAGGAGGGTGGCTCCTACAATGAGCAGTTCTTC. Translating gives CASSQEGGSYNEQFF. The chain recombines TRBV7-2 with TRBJ2-1, with D tentatively TRBD2 (6 bases). The CDR3 has 15 amino acids. CDR1 and CDR2 from the germline V gene are SGHTA and FQGNSA. V lost 5 bases, J lost 0 bases, and 11 bases lay in between.

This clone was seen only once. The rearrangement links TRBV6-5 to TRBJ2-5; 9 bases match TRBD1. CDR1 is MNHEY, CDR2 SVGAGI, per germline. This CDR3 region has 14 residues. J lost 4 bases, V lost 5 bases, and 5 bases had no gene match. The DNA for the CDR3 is TGTGCCAGCAGTGGACAGGGGAGGGGAGAGACCCAGTACTTC. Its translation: CASSGQGRGETQYF.

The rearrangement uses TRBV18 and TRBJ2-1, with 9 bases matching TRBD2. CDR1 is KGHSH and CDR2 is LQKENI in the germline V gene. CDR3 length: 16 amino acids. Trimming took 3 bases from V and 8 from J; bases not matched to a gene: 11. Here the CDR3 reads CASSPQSGRIQDEQFF. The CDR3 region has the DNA TGTGCCAGCTCACCGCAAAGCGGGAGGATCCAAGATGAGCAGTTCTTC.

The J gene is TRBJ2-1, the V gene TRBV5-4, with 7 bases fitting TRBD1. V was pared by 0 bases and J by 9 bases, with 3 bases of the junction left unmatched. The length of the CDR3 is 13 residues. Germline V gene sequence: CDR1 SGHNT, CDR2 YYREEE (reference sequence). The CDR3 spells CASSLANRGEQFF. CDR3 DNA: TGTGCCAGCAGCTTGGCCAACAGGGGTGAGCAGTTCTTC.

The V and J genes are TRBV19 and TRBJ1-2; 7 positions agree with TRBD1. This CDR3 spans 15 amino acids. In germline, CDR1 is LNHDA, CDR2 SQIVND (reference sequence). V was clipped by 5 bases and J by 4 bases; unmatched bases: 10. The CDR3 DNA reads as TGTGCCAGTAGTGCCGGGACAGAACTCCTCTATGGCTACACCTTC. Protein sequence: CASSAGTELLYGYTF. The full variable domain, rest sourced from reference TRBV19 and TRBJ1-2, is DGGITQSPKYLFRKEGQNVTLSCEQNLNHDAMYWYRQDPGQGLRLIYYSQIVNDFQKGDIAEGYSVSREKKESFPLTVTSAQKNPTAFYLCASSAGTELLYGYTFGSGTRLTVV.

The chain's CDR3 is CASGGFPYEQYF. The CDR3 region has the DNA TGTGCCAGTGGGGGGTTTCCCTACGAGCAGTACTTC. The rearrangement links TRBV7-2 to TRBJ2-7; tentatively, D is TRBD2 (6 bases). The CDR3 contains 12 residues. The V and J ends lost 9 bases and 2 bases respectively, with 11 bases between them. Germline CDR1 SGHTA, CDR2 FQGNSA. Complete variable domain (other parts from reference TRBV7-2 and TRBJ2-7): GAGVSQSPSNKVTEKGKDVELRCDPISGHTALYWYRQSLGQGLEFLIYFQGNSAPDKSGLPSDRFSAERTGGSVSTLTIQRTQQEDSAVYLCASGGFPYEQYFGPGTRLTVT.

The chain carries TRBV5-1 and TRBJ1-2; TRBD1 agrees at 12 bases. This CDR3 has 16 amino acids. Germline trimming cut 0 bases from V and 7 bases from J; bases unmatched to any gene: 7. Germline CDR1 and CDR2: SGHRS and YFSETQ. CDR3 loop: CASSLAGQGAGAGYTF. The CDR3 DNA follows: TGCGCCAGCAGCTTGGCGGGACAGGGGGCGGGCGCTGGCTACACCTTC.

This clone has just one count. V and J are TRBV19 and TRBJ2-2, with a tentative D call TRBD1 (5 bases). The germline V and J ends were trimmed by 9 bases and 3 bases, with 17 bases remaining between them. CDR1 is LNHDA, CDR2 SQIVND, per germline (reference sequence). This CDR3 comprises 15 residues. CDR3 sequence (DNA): TGTGCCAGCAGTGCAAACAGGCCTTACACCGGGGAGCTGTTTTTT. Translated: CASSANRPYTGELFF.

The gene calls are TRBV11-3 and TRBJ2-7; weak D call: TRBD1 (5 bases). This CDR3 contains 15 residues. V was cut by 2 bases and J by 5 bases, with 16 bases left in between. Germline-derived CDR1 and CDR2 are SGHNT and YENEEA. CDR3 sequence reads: CASSLLRDQGHEQYF. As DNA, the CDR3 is TGTGCCAGCAGCTTATTACGAGACCAGGGCCACGAGCAGTACTTC. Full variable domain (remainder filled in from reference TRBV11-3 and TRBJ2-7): EAGVVQSPRYKIIEKKQPVAFWCNPISGHNTLYWYLQNLGQGPELLIRYENEEAVDDSQLPKDRFSAERLKGVDSTLKIQPAELGDSAVYLCASSLLRDQGHEQYFGPGTRLTVT.

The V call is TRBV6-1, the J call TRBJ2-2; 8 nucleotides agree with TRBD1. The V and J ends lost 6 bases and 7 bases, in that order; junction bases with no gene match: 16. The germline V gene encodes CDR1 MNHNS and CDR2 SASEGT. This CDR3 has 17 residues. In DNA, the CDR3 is TGTGCCAGCAGCGAAAGCCAAGCAGGGGGCGCGATCGGGGAGCTGTTTTTT. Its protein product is CASSESQAGGAIGELFF.

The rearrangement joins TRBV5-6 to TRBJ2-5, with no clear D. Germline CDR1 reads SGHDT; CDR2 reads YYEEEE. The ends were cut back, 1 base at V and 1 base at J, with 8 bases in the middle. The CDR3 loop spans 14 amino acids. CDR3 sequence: CASSLFGTQETQYF. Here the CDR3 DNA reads TGTGCCAGCAGCTTGTTCGGTACCCAAGAGACCCAGTACTTC.

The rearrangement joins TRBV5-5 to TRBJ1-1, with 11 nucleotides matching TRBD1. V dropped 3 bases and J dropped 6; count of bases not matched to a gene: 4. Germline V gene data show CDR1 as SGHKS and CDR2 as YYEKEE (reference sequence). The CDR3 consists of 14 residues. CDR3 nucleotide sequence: TGTGCCAGCAGCTCAGGACAGGGGGCTTCTGAAGCTTTCTTT. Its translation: CASSSGQGASEAFF.